Detailed here is one T cell receptor beta chain. Its target is not known. These data come from a study of T cells in Graves' hyperthyroidism and ophthalmopathy. General observations from the study: Blood also contained most expanded thyroid clonotypes above 0.001. Ophthalmopathy, which appeared later, was predicted by the model a median approximately 6 months before onset.

Amplification targeted TCR beta CDR3 regions from RNA transcripts. Initially, a first-round RT-PCR of the TCR CDR3 employed the HTBI primer set. A single record per CDR3 protein comes from TCRdb applying MiXCR to the multiplex PCR reads. The sample shows around 250,000 distinct CDR3 sequences, almost 25% of them seen only once. Trimming took off 10 bases at V and 4 bases at J, with 19 bases between the two ends. Germline V lookup: CDR1 MNHNS, CDR2 SASEGT. There are 14 residues in the CDR3. Material for sequencing was blood. The rearrangement uses TRBV6-1 and TRBJ1-1, with D possibly TRBD1 on 6 matching bases. This sequence originates from a woman aged 40-49 years with Graves' ophthalmopathy. CDR3 DNA sequence: TGTGCCAACTCTGCGAATACAGGGATCACTGAAGCTTTCTTT. Translation: CANSANTGITEAFF.